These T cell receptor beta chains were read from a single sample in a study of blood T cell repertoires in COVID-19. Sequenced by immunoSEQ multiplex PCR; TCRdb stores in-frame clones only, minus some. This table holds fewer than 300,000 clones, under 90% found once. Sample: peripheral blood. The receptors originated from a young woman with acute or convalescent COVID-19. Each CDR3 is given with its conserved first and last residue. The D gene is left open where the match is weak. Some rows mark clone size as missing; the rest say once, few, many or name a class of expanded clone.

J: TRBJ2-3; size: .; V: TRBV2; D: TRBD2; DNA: TGTGCCAGCAGTGAAGCGGGTTTGACTAGCGGGAGAAGCGATACGCAGTATTTT; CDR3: CASSEAGLTSGRSDTQYF
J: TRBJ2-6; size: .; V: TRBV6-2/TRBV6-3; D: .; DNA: TGTGCCAGCAGTTTAAATCCCGCAGGGGGGAGGATCCCTGGGGCCAACGTCCTGACTTTC; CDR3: CASSLNPAGGRIPGANVLTF
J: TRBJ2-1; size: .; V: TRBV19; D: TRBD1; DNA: TGTGCCAGTAACCAGGACAGGGAGAGGTACAATGAGCAGTTCTTC; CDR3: CASNQDRERYNEQFF
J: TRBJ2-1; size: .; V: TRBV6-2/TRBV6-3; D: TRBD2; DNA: TGTGCCAGCAGTTCGCCGGGACTAGCGGGAGTCAATGAGCAGTTCTTC; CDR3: CASSSPGLAGVNEQFF
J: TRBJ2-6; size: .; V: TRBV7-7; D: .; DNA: TGTGCCACGGCAGGTTCTGGGGCCAACGTCCTGACTTTC; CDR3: CATAGSGANVLTF
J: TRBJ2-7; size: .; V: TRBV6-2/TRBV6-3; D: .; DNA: TGTGCCAGCAGTTACTCGAGGCTAGCCGCCAACCGTGCCGAGCAGTACTTC; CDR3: CASSYSRLAANRAEQYF
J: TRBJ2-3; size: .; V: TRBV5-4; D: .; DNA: TGTGCCAGCAGCTCTCAGGGGTCCACAGATACGCAGTATTTT; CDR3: CASSSQGSTDTQYF
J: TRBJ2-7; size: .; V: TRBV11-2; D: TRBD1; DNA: TGTGCCAGCAGAGTTCACAGGGGGTCCTACGAGCAGTACTTC; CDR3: CASRVHRGSYEQYF
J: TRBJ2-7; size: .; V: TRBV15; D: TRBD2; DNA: TGTGCCACCAGCAGTAGCGGGACGGGCTCCTACGAGCAGTACTTC; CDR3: CATSSSGTGSYEQYF
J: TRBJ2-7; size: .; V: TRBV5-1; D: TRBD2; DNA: TGCGCCAGCAGCGAACCTAGCGGATCCTACGAGCAGTACTTC; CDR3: CASSEPSGSYEQYF
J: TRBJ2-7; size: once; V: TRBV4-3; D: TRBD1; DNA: TGCGCCAGCAGCATCACGGTTAGGGGGCTTGGGGAGCAGTACTTC; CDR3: CASSITVRGLGEQYF
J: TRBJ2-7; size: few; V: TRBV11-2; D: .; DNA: TGTGCCAGCAGCAGAGACAGGACCTCCTACGAGCAGTACTTC; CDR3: CASSRDRTSYEQYF
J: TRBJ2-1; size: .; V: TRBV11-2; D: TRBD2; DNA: TGTGCCAGCAGGGGCCTGGCGGGAGTCGGGAATGAGCAGTTCTTC; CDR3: CASRGLAGVGNEQFF
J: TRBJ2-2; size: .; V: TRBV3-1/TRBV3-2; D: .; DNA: TGTGCCAGCACCATCTCGGGGGCCGGGGAGCTGTTTTTT; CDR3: CASTISGAGELFF
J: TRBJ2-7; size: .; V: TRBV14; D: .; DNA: TGTGCCAGCAGCCAAGACAGGGGTATTGTCTACGAGCAGTACTTC; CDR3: CASSQDRGIVYEQYF
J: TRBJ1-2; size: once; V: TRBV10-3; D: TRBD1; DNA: TGTGCCATCAGTGAGGGGAAGACAGGGATTAACTATGGCTACACCTTC; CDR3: CAISEGKTGINYGYTF
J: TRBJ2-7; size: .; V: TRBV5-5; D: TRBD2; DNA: TGTGCCAGCAGCTTGACGGGACTAGCCTACGAGCAGTACTTC; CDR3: CASSLTGLAYEQYF
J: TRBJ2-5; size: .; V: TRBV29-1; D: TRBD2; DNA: TGCAGCGTTGTCTGGCTAGCGGGAGCGTGGGAGACCCAGTACTTC; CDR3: CSVVWLAGAWETQYF
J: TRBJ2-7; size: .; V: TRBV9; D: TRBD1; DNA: TGTGCCAGCAGCGACGGACAGGGGCGATACGAGCAGTACTTC; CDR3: CASSDGQGRYEQYF
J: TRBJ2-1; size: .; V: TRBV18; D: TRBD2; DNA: TGTGCCAGCTCACTGACTAGCACGAATGAGCAGTTCTTC; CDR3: CASSLTSTNEQFF